Each of the 8 T cell receptor beta chains below was sequenced from the same sample in a study of identical twins. Using its own MiXCR run on the 5' RACE reads, TCRdb lists one record per CDR3 protein. The sample carries over 500,000 distinct CDR3 sequences, 22% recorded once. These data were likewise used in another study, on T cells expressing NK-cell markers.

The specimen was CD4+ T cells sorted from blood. These receptors were obtained from a woman between 18 and 29 years old in good health.

This clonotype showed up just a few times. This sequence joins TRBV11-2 and TRBJ2-1; 9 nucleotides agree with TRBD2. The CDR3 spans 19 residues. V dropped 5 bases and J dropped 3; count of bases not matched to a gene: 17. Germline V lookup: CDR1 SGHAT, CDR2 FQNNGV. The CDR3 protein is CASSLPGGTSRLSYNEQFF. The DNA for the CDR3 is TGTGCCAGCAGCCTACCTGGGGGGACTAGCCGCCTCAGCTACAATGAGCAGTTCTTC.

The V and J genes are TRBV6-2 or TRBV6-3 and TRBJ1-1; unclear D gene. Germline V gives CDR1 MNHEY, CDR2 SVGEGT. V was trimmed by 5 bases and J by 7 bases, leaving 20 bases between them. This CDR3 has 15 residues. CDR3 coding DNA: TGTGCCAGCAGTGGCGGGGTTTCCCGACCGGGTGAAGCTTTCTTT. It translates to CASSGGVSRPGEAFF.

The chain uses TRBV7-8 and TRBJ1-2; 12 nucleotides align to TRBD1. V shed 6 bases, J shed 7 bases, and the junction held 6 bases outside the gene matches. Germline V gene lookup returns CDR1 SGHVS and CDR2 FQNEAQ. The CDR3 loop spans 14 amino acids. The CDR3, as DNA: TGTGCCAGCAGTAGCGGGACAGGGGGCGGTGGCTACACCTTC. This codes for CASSSGTGGGGYTF.

This clonotype showed up just a few times. The chain couples TRBV15 to TRBJ2-3, with unresolved D. CDR1 and CDR2 (germline): LNHNV, YYDKDF (reference sequence). The CDR3 sequence is 12 residues long. V was pared by 1 base and J by 6 bases, with 5 bases between. For the CDR3, the DNA is TGTGCCACCAGCAGAGTTAAGGATACGCAGTATTTT. Translated: CATSRVKDTQYF. Full variable domain (rest looked up from reference TRBV15 and TRBJ2-3): DAMVIQNPRYQVTQFGKPVTLSCSQTLNHNVMYWYQQKSSQAPKLLFHYYDKDFNNEADTPDNFQSRRPNTSFCFLDIRSPGLGDTAMYLCATSRVKDTQYFGPGTRLTVL.

The chain has TRBV20-1 and TRBJ2-1; TRBD2 matches 10 bases. The V gene's germline CDR1 is DFQATT and CDR2 SNEGSKA (reference sequence). The CDR3 extends over 15 amino acids. V shed 0 bases and J 7 bases; nucleotides not matched to a gene: 6. The CDR3, as DNA: TGCAGTGCTAGAGATTCGTCTAGCGGGAGAAATGAGCAGTTCTTC. Its translation is CSARDSSSGRNEQFF.

V gene TRBV5-1 combines with J gene TRBJ1-5; D possibly corresponds to TRBD1 (5 bases). The CDR3 runs to 14 residues. The germline V and J ends were trimmed by 2 bases and 4 bases, with 10 bases remaining between them. Germline lookup yields CDR1 SGHRS and CDR2 YFSETQ. Written as DNA, the CDR3 is TGCGCCAGCAGCTTTGAGGGGTCAAATCAGCCCCAGCATTTT. Encoded protein: CASSFEGSNQPQHF.

This clonotype was observed a few times. The gene calls are TRBV6-1 and TRBJ2-5; D might be TRBD1 (6 bases). Deletions cut 7 bases from V and 1 base from J, with 13 bases between. CDR3 length equals 14 residues. Germline CDR1 is MNHNS and CDR2 is SASEGT. In DNA, the CDR3 is TGTGCCAGCACTAACAGGGCTTCCCAAGAGACCCAGTACTTC. Protein product: CASTNRASQETQYF.

This clonotype was counted many times. CDR3 sequence reads: CASSYSGPPAPLHF. CDR3 nucleotide sequence: TGTGCCAGCAGTTACTCAGGGCCCCCGGCACCCCTCCACTTT. The chain is built from TRBV6-5 and TRBJ1-6, with no clear D. There are 14 residues in the CDR3. Germline CDR1 is MNHEY and CDR2 is SVGAGI. V dropped 0 bases and J dropped 11 bases, with 11 bases sitting between them.